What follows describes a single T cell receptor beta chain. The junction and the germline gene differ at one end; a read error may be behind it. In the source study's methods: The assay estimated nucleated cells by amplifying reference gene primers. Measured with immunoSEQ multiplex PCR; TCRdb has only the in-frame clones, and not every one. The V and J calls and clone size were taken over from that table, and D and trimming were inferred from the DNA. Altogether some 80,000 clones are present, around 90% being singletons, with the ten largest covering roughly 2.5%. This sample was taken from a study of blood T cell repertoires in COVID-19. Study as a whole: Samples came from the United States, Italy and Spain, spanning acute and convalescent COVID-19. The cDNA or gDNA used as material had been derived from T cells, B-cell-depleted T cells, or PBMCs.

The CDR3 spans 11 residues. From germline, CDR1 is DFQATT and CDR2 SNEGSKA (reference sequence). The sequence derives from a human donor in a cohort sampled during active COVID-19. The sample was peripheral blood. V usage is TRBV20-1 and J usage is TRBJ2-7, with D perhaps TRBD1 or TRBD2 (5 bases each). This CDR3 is CSAREGSEQYF. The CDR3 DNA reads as TGCAGTGCTCGAGAGGGGAGCGAGCAGTACTTC.